The entry below gives a single T cell receptor beta chain sequence along with its context. The data originate from a study of patients and donors after allogeneic stem cell transplantation. V trimming: 3 bases; J trimming: 7 bases; junction bases outside the gene matches: 9. Looked up from germline, CDR1 is MNHEY and CDR2 is SMNVEV (reference sequence). The CDR3 contains 16 residues. TCRdb ran MiXCR on the RT-PCR reads and lists one entry per CDR3 protein. The profile covers about 200,000 distinct CDR3 sequences, with about 37% appearing a single time and approximately 10% taken by the ten largest. Sequences were obtained from blood, either unsorted or a sorted T cell fraction (not recorded which). The origin of this receptor is a human donor who was either an allogeneic HSCT recipient or a stem cell or donor lymphocyte infusion donor (not recorded which). It is not recorded whose cells these are; they may come from a transplant donor. The V and J genes are TRBV27 and TRBJ1-6, with TRBD1 matching over 7 bases. The CDR3 DNA is TGTGCCAGCAGTTTGGAGGGGGCGCTTCCCAATTCACCCCTCCACTTT. It is translated as CASSLEGALPNSPLHF.